This TCR beta chain originates from a study of blood T cell repertoires in COVID-19. Repertoires were generated with immunoSEQ multiplex PCR, while TCRdb's copy carries only in-frame clones and drops some. The table records approximately 200,000 clones, more than 80% of them present only once. CDR1 and CDR2 from the germline V gene are SGHAT and FQNNGV. V lost 3 bases to trimming and J lost 4 bases, with 9 bases between them. The CDR3 consists of 13 residues. Sequenced input: peripheral blood. The TCR was taken from a woman of 80 years or more with acute or convalescent COVID-19. The chain has TRBV11-2 and TRBJ1-2, with D possibly being TRBD1 (5 bases). CDR3 sequence (DNA): TGTGCCAGCAGCTTCGACAGCATCTATGGCTACACCTTC. Its protein is CASSFDSIYGYTF.